This T cell receptor beta chain was captured by sequencing in a study of blood T cell repertoires in COVID-19. Study in general: Acute and convalescent COVID-19 specimens originated in the United States, Italy and Spain. PBMCs, B-cell-depleted T cells, or T cells were the source of the cDNA or gDNA that made up the material.

As originally analysed: Amplification with reference gene primers provided the estimates of nucleated cell counts. Profiled with immunoSEQ multiplex PCR; TCRdb holds only in-frame clones, not every one. V and J calls and clone size are those listed in that table; D and trimming were worked out from the DNA. The table lists approximately 100,000 clones, around nine tenths of them singletons. The V and J ends lost 3 bases and 7 bases respectively, with 12 bases between them. The germline V gene has CDR1 MDHEN and CDR2 SYDVKM. The CDR3 is 14 amino acids. Sequenced input: peripheral blood. The TCR was taken from a human donor with acute or convalescent COVID-19. The donor label of this sample is uncertain. This chain uses TRBV28 with TRBJ1-4; D uncertain. The CDR3: CASSFVSGIEKLFF. The CDR3, as DNA: TGTGCCAGCAGTTTCGTCTCCGGGATTGAAAAACTGTTTTTT.